Here is one TCR beta chain with its context. These data are taken from a study of HIV-infected patients and healthy controls. The CDR3 is 18 residues long. The V and J ends lost 1 base and 1 base, in that order; junction bases with no gene match: 10. Per the germline V gene, CDR1 is LGHDT and CDR2 is YNNKEL (reference sequence). All unsorted peripheral T cells were captured because whole blood was used without fractionation. Alpha and beta constant-region primers primed reverse transcription of around 540 ng RNA. Using multiplexing indices, alpha and beta chain libraries were generated apart by chain-specific third strand synthesis. A single primer pair per chain amplified all rearrangements, with per-molecule barcodes. One entry per CDR3 protein results from TCRdb running MiXCR on the 5' RACE reads. The sample has 15,000 to 20,000 distinct CDR3 sequences, 10% to 15% seen once.

This TCR was recovered from an adult in good health. The chain joins TRBV3-1 to TRBJ2-5, with 9 bases fitting TRBD2. The sample comprised blood. The CDR3 sequence: CASSQGVGNSGGQETQYF. The CDR3 DNA sequence: TGTGCCAGCAGCCAAGGGGTCGGAAATAGCGGGGGCCAAGAGACCCAGTACTTC.